One sample yielded the 20 T cell receptor beta chains listed below, sequenced in a study of a mutant IDH1 vaccine in newly diagnosed glioma. The method was immunoSEQ multiplex PCR; TCRdb's version includes in-frame clones alone and lacks a portion of them. The table lists about 25,000 clones, around 93% of them singletons. The time point here: baseline, week 1 (first vaccination visit). Treatment defined: pre-vaccination baseline after standard-of-care therapy. This specimen consisted of PBMCs, obtained from a glioma patient treated with radiotherapy, temozolomide or both. These receptor sequences come from a man aged 35 to 55 with glioma.

The chain has TRBV27 and TRBJ1-1; perhaps TRBD1 as D (5 bases). This CDR3 contains 15 residues. Trimming removed 5 bases from V and 1 base from J, with 14 bases in between. Germline V CDR1 and CDR2: MNHEY, SMNVEV (reference sequence). Here the CDR3 DNA reads TGTGCCAGCAGTCCTCGGACAACCACGAACACTGAAGCTTTCTTT. Its protein product is CASSPRTTTNTEAFF.

V is TRBV5-1 and J is TRBJ2-2; no clear D. Deletions cut 3 bases from V and 1 base from J, with 10 bases between. In germline, CDR1 is SGHRS, CDR2 YFSETQ. CDR3 length: 15 amino acids. The CDR3 DNA sequence: TGCGCCAGCAGCTACACTGAAAAGAACACCGGGGAGCTGTTTTTT. This encodes CASSYTEKNTGELFF.

The J gene is TRBJ1-1, the V gene TRBV7-8; TRBD1 matches at 10 bases. V lost 5 bases and J lost 6; bases outside the gene matches: 9. The CDR3 is 15 amino acids. The germline gives CDR1 SGHVS, CDR2 FQNEAQ. This CDR3 is CASSPGQGLIAEAFF. CDR3 DNA: TGTGCCAGCAGCCCGGGACAGGGGTTGATAGCTGAAGCTTTCTTT.

This chain joins TRBV6-6 and TRBJ2-7, with a tentative D call TRBD2 (5 bases). This CDR3 comprises 12 residues. Germline V CDR1 and CDR2: MNHNY, SVGAGI (reference sequence). Between the trimmed V and J ends, which lost 6 bases and 1 base, there was a span of 7 bases. The CDR3 DNA follows: TGTGCCAGCAGAACTAGATCCTACGAGCAGTACTTC. Its translation is CASRTRSYEQYF.

V is TRBV7-6 and J is TRBJ2-2; D is unclear. This CDR3 has 16 residues. V dropped 0 bases and J dropped 2 bases, with 10 bases sitting between them. Per the germline V gene, CDR1 is SGHVS and CDR2 is FNYEAQ. CDR3 sequence (DNA): TGTGCCAGCAGCTTAGCAGGACCGACTAACACCGGGGAGCTGTTTTTT. Translating gives CASSLAGPTNTGELFF.

The chain combines TRBV10-1 with TRBJ1-6; tentatively, D is TRBD1 (6 bases). Trimming pared 7 bases from V and 2 bases from J, leaving 12 bases between. Germline values: CDR1 WNHNN, CDR2 SYGVQD (reference sequence). CDR3 length equals 15 residues. The CDR3 nucleotides are TGCGCCAGCATTTCCGGGGGCCCCTATAATTCACCCCTCCACTTT. Protein: CASISGGPYNSPLHF.

This clone was counted only a few times. V and J are TRBV19 and TRBJ2-7; D uncertain. The CDR3 is 13 amino acids. CDR1 and CDR2 from the germline V gene are LNHDA and SQIVND (reference sequence). The V gene lost 6 bases and the J gene lost 3 bases, with 12 bases spanning the gap. CDR3 sequence (DNA): TGTGCCAGTAGCCCGATGGACGGCTACGAGCAGTACTTC. Translating it yields CASSPMDGYEQYF.

The chain links TRBV30 to TRBJ2-7; 7 bases line up with TRBD2. Germline V gene lookup returns CDR1 GTSNPN and CDR2 SVGIG (reference sequence). V shed 0 bases and J 5 bases; nucleotides not matched to a gene: 7. CDR3 size: 14 residues. The chain's CDR3 is CAWSVGSGGHEQYF. Written as DNA, the CDR3 is TGTGCCTGGAGTGTCGGGTCGGGAGGTCACGAGCAGTACTTC.

The V gene is TRBV7-9, the J gene TRBJ1-3, with TRBD1 matching 7 bases. The J segment lost 6 bases and the V segment lost 6 bases, leaving 11 bases of the junction unmatched. CDR1 and CDR2 from the germline V gene are SEHNR and FQNEAQ (reference sequence). This CDR3 spans 15 amino acids. The CDR3 protein is CASSLNRGEENTIYF. CDR3 bases: TGTGCCAGCAGTCTCAACAGGGGCGAGGAAAACACCATATATTTT.

V usage is TRBV27 and J usage is TRBJ1-5, with 8 bases identical to TRBD1. Germline lookup yields CDR1 MNHEY and CDR2 SMNVEV (reference sequence). Unmatched junction bases numbered 10, after V lost 6 bases and J lost 6 bases. This CDR3 spans 15 amino acids. The CDR3 bases are TGTGCCAGCAGGGCTAGACAGGGGTTGGTTCAGCCCCAGCATTTT. Amino acid sequence: CASRARQGLVQPQHF.

This clone was detected once. The chain recombines TRBV6-5 with TRBJ1-6, with D unresolved. The CDR3 length is 12 residues. Germline V gene data show CDR1 as MNHEY and CDR2 as SVGAGI. V lost 2 bases to trimming and J lost 8 bases, with 4 bases between them. CDR3 amino acids: CASSYGDSPLHF. CDR3 nucleotides: TGTGCCAGCAGTTACGGCGATTCACCCCTCCACTTT.

This sequence joins TRBV5-1 and TRBJ2-5; possibly TRBD2 for D (5 bases). Germline V gene lookup returns CDR1 SGHRS and CDR2 YFSETQ. Trimming removed 0 bases at V and 2 bases at J, with 8 bases between. This CDR3 is 14 amino acids long. The CDR3 protein is CASSLGGVQETQYF. For the CDR3, the DNA is TGCGCCAGCAGCTTGGGGGGAGTACAAGAGACCCAGTACTTC.

This sequence joins TRBV19 and TRBJ1-2; a possible D gene is TRBD1 (5 bases). The CDR3 length is 14 residues. The germline V gene has CDR1 LNHDA and CDR2 SQIVND (reference sequence). Trimming pared 5 bases from V and 5 bases from J, leaving 15 bases between. CDR3 in amino acids: CASSSGSGWYGYTF. CDR3 coding DNA: TGTGCCAGTAGTTCAGGGTCTGGTTGGTATGGCTACACCTTC.

This chain uses TRBV4-2 with TRBJ2-2, with 7 bases that match TRBD2. The CDR3 extends over 17 amino acids. CDR1 LGHNA and CDR2 YNFKEQ come from the germline V gene. Trimming took 1 base from V and 7 from J; bases not matched to a gene: 12. The CDR3 reads CASSQGTRGRAGGELFF. The CDR3 DNA is TGTGCCAGCAGCCAAGGTACCCGGGGGAGGGCCGGCGGGGAGCTGTTTTTT.

The CDR3 coding sequence is TGTGCCAGTAGTATCACGGGAATAGATACGCAGTATTTT. Amino acid sequence: CASSITGIDTQYF. The J gene is TRBJ2-3, the V gene TRBV19; possibly TRBD2 for D (5 bases). Trimming took 3 bases from V and 5 from J, leaving 9 bases between them. This CDR3 comprises 13 residues. The germline gives CDR1 LNHDA, CDR2 SQIVND (reference sequence).

The chain uses TRBV7-9 and TRBJ2-7; 9 bases align to TRBD2. The J segment lost 3 bases and the V segment lost 1 base, leaving 10 bases of the junction unmatched. Germline assignment: CDR1 SEHNR and CDR2 FQNEAQ (reference sequence). The CDR3 extends over 17 amino acids. CDR3 residues: CASSLGGLASIYYEQYF. The CDR3 DNA reads as TGTGCCAGCAGCTTAGGGGGACTAGCCTCAATTTACTACGAGCAGTACTTC.

This chain links TRBV10-3 with TRBJ2-1; D is tentatively TRBD1 or TRBD2 (5 bases each). This CDR3 is 12 amino acids long. Germline V lookup: CDR1 ENHRY, CDR2 SYGVKD. The ends were cut back, 6 bases at V and 6 bases at J, with 9 bases in the middle. CDR3 amino acids: CAIRGDVNEQFF. In DNA, the CDR3 is TGTGCCATCAGAGGGGACGTCAATGAGCAGTTCTTC.

This clone has only a few counts. The genes are TRBV27 and TRBJ1-5; unclear D gene. From germline, CDR1 is MNHEY and CDR2 SMNVEV (reference sequence). Trimming left V 2 bases short and J 4 bases short, with 15 bases between. The CDR3 is 16 residues long. The CDR3 region is CASSLVGGPPNQPQHF. The DNA of the CDR3 is TGTGCCAGCAGTTTAGTGGGCGGCCCCCCTAATCAGCCCCAGCATTTT.

The chain uses TRBV6-4 and TRBJ2-3, with D perhaps matching TRBD2 (5 bases). Trimming removed 5 bases at V and 5 bases at J, with 17 bases between. Germline-derived CDR1 and CDR2 are MRHNA and SNTAGT. This CDR3 has 15 amino acids. CDR3 in amino acids: CASSRFSAVEDTQYF. CDR3 nucleotide sequence: TGTGCCAGCAGTAGATTTAGCGCGGTAGAAGATACGCAGTATTTT.

The V and J genes are TRBV5-1 and TRBJ1-4; TRBD1 might be the D (5 bases). This CDR3 region has 15 residues. V was clipped by 4 bases and J by 0 bases, with 10 bases between them. Germline loops: CDR1 SGHRS, CDR2 YFSETQ. CDR3 sequence reads: CASSGGTTTNEKLFF. The CDR3 coding sequence is TGCGCCAGCAGCGGGGGGACGACAACTAATGAAAAACTGTTTTTT.